This paragraph reports one T cell receptor beta chain. V gave up 0 bases and J gave up 6 bases; unmatched junction bases: 13. Germline V lookup: CDR1 SGHNT, CDR2 YENEEA. The CDR3 has 18 amino acids. This PCR relied on a set of 60 Vbeta primers and 13 Jbeta primers. Here immunoSEQ multiplex PCR was the method, and the copy in TCRdb shows in-frame clones only, minus some. The ten most abundant clones cover about an eighth of a sample with roughly 73,000 clones. The source of the sample is a study of cytomegalovirus exposure and HLA in healthy donors. Sequenced input: PBMCs. The chain combines TRBV11-3 with TRBJ1-5, with 8 bases aligning to TRBD1. This TCR derives from a man aged 50 to 60 in good health and CMV-seropositive. The CDR3 DNA sequence: TGTGCCAGCAGCTTAGATGGATTGTCAGGGGGCTTAGGTCAGCCCCAGCATTTT. Encoded protein: CASSLDGLSGGLGQPQHF. Drawing the rest from reference TRBV11-3 and TRBJ1-5, the complete variable domain is EAGVVQSPRYKIIEKKQPVAFWCNPISGHNTLYWYLQNLGQGPELLIRYENEEAVDDSQLPKDRFSAERLKGVDSTLKIQPAELGDSAVYLCASSLDGLSGGLGQPQHFGDGTRLSIL.